There are a few counts of the clone carrying this TCR beta chain. TCRdb fed the 5' RACE reads into MiXCR, producing one record per CDR3 protein. The sample includes fewer than 75,000 distinct CDR3 sequences, 15% to 20% of them seen just once. The entry originates in a study of T cells of healthy individuals. The length of the CDR3 is 14 residues. V lost 0 bases and J lost 9, with 12 bases in between. Germline V gene sequence: CDR1 KGHSH, CDR2 LQKENI. This TCR was recovered from a human donor in good health. The genes are TRBV18 and TRBJ2-1, with D maybe TRBD2 (5 bases). CDR3 amino acids: CASSPPRVRSEQFF. The CDR3, as DNA: TGTGCCAGCTCACCACCGAGGGTTAGGAGTGAGCAGTTCTTC.